The sequence of this T cell receptor (beta chain) was determined in a study of shared clonotypes between healthy human individuals. Here immunoSEQ multiplex PCR was the method, and the copy in TCRdb shows in-frame clones only, minus some. The sample yields some 2.3 million clones, approximately 95% seen once. Trimming cost V 7 bases and J 2 bases; bases outside gene matches: 11. CDR1 is SEHNR, CDR2 FQNEAQ, per germline (reference sequence). This CDR3 spans 16 amino acids. The rearrangement links TRBV7-9 to TRBJ2-1; 7 bases are shared with TRBD1. This receptor was identified in a man aged 18 to 29 in good health. Some clones in this sample may be carry-over from other donors' samples. Input material: naive CD4+ T cells from PBMCs. The subset: CD45RA+ positively selected. The CDR3 reads CASIRAGGRPYNEQFF. In DNA form, the CDR3 reads TGTGCCAGCATCCGGGCAGGGGGTCGCCCCTACAATGAGCAGTTCTTC.